What follows are 3 T cell receptor beta chains derived from one specimen sequenced in a study of human T cells and chemical hapten exposure. Time point in this sample: pre-sensitization, week 0. Treatment given: therapeutic diphenylcyclopropenone sensitization with weekly scalp DPC. In TCRdb, the RACE reads were re-called with MiXCR into one record per CDR3 protein. The table has 95,000 to 100,000 distinct CDR3 sequences, 10% to 14% seen once; the top ten hold 3.1%. Sequenced material: whole blood, taken in connection with sensitization to the hapten diphenylcyclopropenone (DPC). These receptors were collected from a woman in her fifties or sixties with alopecia areata. Some clones in this sample may be carry-over from other donors' samples.

The sample holds a few counts of this clonotype. The chain employs TRBV11-2 and TRBJ2-7; 7 bases align to TRBD1. CDR3 length: 15 residues. V lost 5 bases, J lost 2 bases, and 9 bases stayed unmatched. Germline CDR1 SGHAT, CDR2 FQNNGV. The CDR3 loop reads CASSPGQVRPYEQYF. The CDR3 DNA reads TGTGCCAGCAGCCCAGGACAGGTTCGACCCTACGAGCAGTACTTC.

The chain links TRBV5-1 to TRBJ2-1; 9 positions agree with TRBD1. Germline V lookup: CDR1 SGHRS, CDR2 YFSETQ. This CDR3 is built from 15 residues. Germline trimming cut 2 bases from V and 4 bases from J; bases unmatched to any gene: 4. CDR3 residues: CASSFGTGRYNEQFF. The CDR3 bases are TGCGCCAGCAGCTTCGGGACAGGGAGGTACAATGAGCAGTTCTTC.

In nucleotides, the CDR3 is TGTGCCAGTAGTAGTGTAGGGACGTCAACCGGGGAGCTGTTTTTT. It encodes CASSSVGTSTGELFF. The chain uses TRBV19 and TRBJ2-2; D is perhaps TRBD1 or TRBD2 (5 bases each). Per germline, CDR1 LNHDA and CDR2 SQIVND (reference sequence). Trimming left V 4 bases short and J 5 bases short, with 14 bases between. The CDR3 runs 15 residues.